This T cell receptor (beta chain) was observed in a study of monozygotic twins with inflammatory bowel disease. The CDR3 has 14 residues. Germline V gene data show CDR1 as DFQATT and CDR2 as SNEGSKA (reference sequence). To note about this clonotype: The antigen remains unidentified.

The TCR libraries each used total RNA (around 3,500 ng per library). No DNA is given; TCRdb re-called the 5' RACE reads and lists each CDR3 protein once. This specimen shows roughly 140,000 distinct CDR3 sequences; the ten leading clones hold around 2.5%. Findings and limits, study-wide: Since immunosuppressive treatments differed, patient repertoires may have gained added variability. Whereas healthy co-twins had higher TCRbeta diversity (inverse Simpson), IBD patients had lower diversity.

Every donor provided one blood sample measuring around 2.4 ml. This clonotype was sampled from a human donor with ulcerative colitis or Crohn's disease, or a healthy co-twin of an affected twin (not recorded which). The chain combines TRBV20-1 with TRBJ1-5. Sequencing was performed on blood. The CDR3 here is CSARDGSSNQPQHF.